Shown below are 31 T cell receptor beta chains from a single sample sequenced in a study of shared T cell receptors in the human thymus. Clones were read by immunoSEQ multiplex PCR, and TCRdb kept only the in-frame ones, dropping some. Among more than 550,000 clones listed, around 87% were seen once. This same sample was also taken into another study, of human thymus T cells.

Sequenced material: thymocytes. Receptor source: a boy under two years old with a congenital heart defect.

J is TRBJ1-2 and V is TRBV28; D remains unclear. The CDR3 consists of 15 residues. Germline V lookup: CDR1 MDHEN, CDR2 SYDVKM. V dropped 5 bases and J dropped 4 bases, with 17 bases sitting between them. The CDR3 is CASSPRRFTVYGYTF. The CDR3 coding sequence is TGTGCCAGCAGTCCCCGAAGGTTCACAGTCTATGGCTACACCTTC.

The rearrangement joins TRBV7-9 to TRBJ2-7, with TRBD2 as a possible D gene (6 bases). The V and J ends lost 2 bases and 3 bases respectively, with 14 bases between them. Looked up from germline, CDR1 is SEHNR and CDR2 is FQNEAQ (reference sequence). The CDR3 sequence is 15 residues long. The CDR3 nucleotides read TGTGCCAGCAGCTTAATTCTAGCGAGCCGCTACGAGCAGTACTTC. Amino acid sequence: CASSLILASRYEQYF.

The CDR3 loop reads CASSVGTHNSNQPQHF. CDR3 sequence (DNA): TGTGCCAGCAGTGTCGGGACACACAATAGCAATCAGCCCCAGCATTTT. The V call is TRBV2, the J call TRBJ1-5; D perhaps matches TRBD1 (6 bases). Germline lookup yields CDR1 SNHLY and CDR2 FYNNEI. The CDR3 runs to 16 residues. V lost 4 bases to trimming and J lost 0 bases, with 13 bases between them.

The V gene is TRBV6-5, the J gene TRBJ1-1; 7 nucleotides align to TRBD1. Trimming cost V 8 bases and J 0 bases; bases outside gene matches: 3. This CDR3 has 13 residues. Looked up from germline, CDR1 is MNHEY and CDR2 is SVGAGI. In DNA, the CDR3 is TGTGCCAGCGGACAGGCCTTGAACACTGAAGCTTTCTTT. Its protein product is CASGQALNTEAFF.

The V call is TRBV14, the J call TRBJ2-2; D is possibly TRBD2 (6 bases). Germline V gives CDR1 SGHDN, CDR2 FVKESK. This CDR3 contains 16 residues. Trimming cost V 4 bases and J 2 bases, with 14 bases left between them. DNA of the CDR3: TGTGCCAGCAGCCTCAGGGTAGCGGATAACACCGGGGAGCTGTTTTTT. This gives the protein CASSLRVADNTGELFF.

The chain uses TRBV14 and TRBJ1-4; possible D gene TRBD1, 6 bases. The germline V and J ends were trimmed by 0 bases and 6 bases, with 14 bases remaining between them. The germline CDR1 and CDR2 sequences are SGHDN and FVKESK. The CDR3 consists of 16 residues. The chain's CDR3 is CASSQDGKGGDEKLFF. The CDR3 nucleotides are TGTGCCAGCAGCCAAGATGGGAAGGGGGGGGATGAAAAACTGTTTTTT. The full variable domain, in which reference TRBV14 and TRBJ1-4 provide the parts outside the CDR3, is EAGVTQFPSHSVIEKGQTVTLRCDPISGHDNLYWYRRVMGKEIKFLLHFVKESKQDESGMPNNRFLAERTGGTYSTLKVQPAELEDSGVYFCASSQDGKGGDEKLFFGSGTQLSVL.

Note on this clone: Other DNA sequences in the sample encode the same CDR3. This chain joins TRBV5-4 and TRBJ2-1; D gene uncertain. CDR1 and CDR2 (germline): SGHNT, YYREEE (reference sequence). Trimming left V 0 bases short and J 3 bases short, with 7 bases between. The CDR3 totals 14 residues. The chain's CDR3 is CASSLGRDYNEQFF. In DNA form, the CDR3 reads TGTGCCAGCAGCTTGGGGAGAGACTACAATGAGCAGTTCTTC.

This clone was observed once. V and J are TRBV27 and TRBJ2-5; D unclear. The J call may be in error: the DNA end matches TRBJ2-7 better. There are 9 residues in the CDR3. Germline V CDR1 and CDR2: MNHEY, SMNVEV (reference sequence). CDR3 loop: CATGYEQYF. The CDR3 DNA is TGTGCCACGGGTTACGAGCAGTACTTC.

Points on this clone: The same CDR3 also results from other DNA sequences found in this sample. The chain combines TRBV5-1 with TRBJ2-7, with 12 positions matching TRBD1. In germline, CDR1 is SGHRS, CDR2 YFSETQ. CDR3 length equals 14 residues. V was pared by 5 bases and J by 4 bases, with 4 bases of the junction left unmatched. CDR3 sequence (DNA): TGCGCCAGCAGTCCGGGACAGGGGGCATACGAGCAGTACTTC. The encoded protein is CASSPGQGAYEQYF.

This clone was counted between two and nine times. This sequence joins TRBV2 and TRBJ2-7; no definite D call. Trimming removed 8 bases from V and 5 bases from J, with 13 bases in between. Germline assignment: CDR1 SNHLY and CDR2 FYNNEI. The CDR3 consists of 12 residues. CDR3 sequence: CASGRQVHEQYF. CDR3 bases: TGTGCCAGCGGTCGGCAGGTTCACGAGCAGTACTTC.

The chain employs TRBV5-4 and TRBJ2-6; no clear D. Germline V CDR1 and CDR2: SGHNT, YYREEE (reference sequence). This CDR3 spans 15 amino acids. The V end was cut by 3 bases, the J end by 0 bases, with 7 bases between. CDR3 residues: CASSYLSSGANVLTF. CDR3 DNA: TGTGCCAGCAGCTATCTCAGCTCTGGGGCCAACGTCCTGACTTTC.

This chain links TRBV14 with TRBJ1-1, with 9 bases lining up with TRBD1. CDR1 is SGHDN and CDR2 is FVKESK in the germline V gene. The CDR3 totals 15 residues. J gave up 5 bases and V 0 bases, and 4 bases lay outside the gene matches. CDR3 DNA: TGTGCCAGCAGCCAAGACAACAGGGGGCGAACTGAAGCTTTCTTT. Translating gives CASSQDNRGRTEAFF.

There are a few counts of this clone. The chain employs TRBV30 and TRBJ1-1; D perhaps matches TRBD1 (6 bases). V lost 0 bases and J lost 3, with 11 bases in between. The germline gives CDR1 GTSNPN, CDR2 SVGIG (reference sequence). The CDR3 contains 14 residues. Here the CDR3 reads CAWSVGHLDTEAFF. The CDR3 bases are TGTGCCTGGAGTGTGGGACATTTGGACACTGAAGCTTTCTTT.

This sequence joins TRBV28 and TRBJ1-5; 11 positions match TRBD1. V was clipped by 1 base and J by 6 bases; unmatched bases: 8. The CDR3 runs 17 residues. Germline V gene data show CDR1 as MDHEN and CDR2 as SYDVKM. CDR3 protein: CASSLSGQGASSQPQHF. In DNA form, the CDR3 reads TGTGCCAGCAGTTTATCCGGACAGGGGGCTTCGTCTCAGCCCCAGCATTTT.

V usage is TRBV12-5 and J usage is TRBJ2-6, with 8 positions matching TRBD1. V gave up 2 bases and J gave up 0 bases; unmatched junction bases: 15. There are 21 residues in the CDR3. Germline-derived CDR1 and CDR2 are LGHNT and FRNRAP. The CDR3 DNA sequence: TGTGCTAGTGGTTTGCTTAACAGGGGGAGGCTCCTCCTCTCTGGGGCCAACGTCCTGACTTTC. This sequence encodes CASGLLNRGRLLLSGANVLTF.

The V gene is TRBV5-1, the J gene TRBJ1-4; possibly TRBD1 for D (6 bases). CDR1 SGHRS and CDR2 YFSETQ come from the germline V gene. Trimming took off 0 bases at V and 4 bases at J, with 19 bases between the two ends. The CDR3 runs to 18 residues. Here the CDR3 reads CASSLASEILGGNEKLFF. Here the CDR3 DNA reads TGCGCCAGCAGCTTGGCCTCGGAGATTTTAGGGGGTAATGAAAAACTGTTTTTT.

The CDR3 is CSATVLAGGPGNEQFF. The DNA of the CDR3 is TGCAGCGCCACAGTCCTAGCGGGAGGGCCGGGCAATGAGCAGTTCTTC. The V and J genes are TRBV29-1 and TRBJ2-1, with 12 bases identical to TRBD2. Trimming removed 7 bases from V and 6 bases from J; junction bases left unmatched: 13. The CDR3 has 16 residues. Germline V CDR1 and CDR2: SQVTM, ANQGSEA.

The V and J genes are TRBV7-9 and TRBJ1-5; tentative D call: TRBD1 (5 bases). The germline V gene encodes CDR1 SEHNR and CDR2 FQNEAQ (reference sequence). The V gene lost 5 bases and the J gene lost 2 bases, with 16 bases spanning the gap. This CDR3 has 16 residues. This CDR3 is CASSPGGEMGNQPQHF. Here the CDR3 DNA reads TGTGCCAGCAGCCCCGGAGGGGAGATGGGCAATCAGCCCCAGCATTTT.

This sequence joins TRBV29-1 and TRBJ1-1; D is undetermined. CDR1 and CDR2 from the germline V gene are SQVTM and ANQGSEA. This CDR3 contains 11 residues. CDR3 in amino acids: CTLEANTEAFF. In DNA form, the CDR3 reads TGCACCCTTGAGGCGAACACTGAAGCTTTCTTT. Full variable domain (outside the CDR3, taken from reference TRBV29-1 and TRBJ1-1): SAVISQKPSRDICQRGTSLTIQCQVDSQVTMMFWYRQQPGQSLTLIATANQGSEATYESGFVIDKFPISRPNLTFSTLTVSNMSPEDSSIYLCTLEANTEAFFGQGTRLTVV.

This clone was picked up one time. This chain connects TRBV27 to TRBJ1-1; 12 bases map to TRBD1. The V gene end was trimmed by 4 bases and the J gene end by 2 bases; junction bases not matched to a gene: 11. From germline, CDR1 is MNHEY and CDR2 SMNVEV (reference sequence). This CDR3 contains 18 residues. CDR3 coding DNA: TGTGCCAGCAGTTCGGAGCCGGGACAGGGGGCGGAAAACACTGAAGCTTTCTTT. The encoded protein is CASSSEPGQGAENTEAFF.

This chain joins TRBV11-2 and TRBJ2-1, with 10 bases identical to TRBD2. V dropped 3 bases and J dropped 5; count of bases not matched to a gene: 10. This CDR3 comprises 17 residues. The germline CDR1 and CDR2 sequences are SGHAT and FQNNGV. CDR3: CASSLTSGTSVNNEQFF. CDR3 sequence (DNA): TGTGCCAGCAGCTTGACTTCCGGGACTAGCGTTAACAATGAGCAGTTCTTC.

The rearrangement links TRBV4-3 to TRBJ1-4, with 7 positions matching TRBD1. The germline CDR1 and CDR2 sequences are LGHNA and YSLEER. The CDR3 runs to 13 residues. Germline trimming cut 5 bases from V and 8 bases from J; bases unmatched to any gene: 5. The CDR3 region has the DNA TGCGCCAGCAGCTTCCGGGACAGAGAAAAACTGTTTTTT. The encoded protein is CASSFRDREKLFF.

J is TRBJ1-6 and V is TRBV4-3; 7 positions match TRBD1. Germline V gene sequence: CDR1 LGHNA, CDR2 YSLEER. After removal of 1 base from V and 7 bases from J, the junction contained 4 bases not matched to a gene. CDR3 size: 15 residues. The CDR3 bases are TGCGCCAGCAGCCAAGCCGGGACAGTCAATTCACCCCTCCACTTT. Encoded protein: CASSQAGTVNSPLHF.

The chain uses TRBV28 and TRBJ2-3, with D possibly TRBD2 on 5 matching bases. The V and J ends lost 6 bases and 11 bases respectively, with 27 bases between them. From germline, CDR1 is MDHEN and CDR2 SYDVKM. This CDR3 contains 16 residues. This CDR3 reads CASRGSAERAWVGQYF. The CDR3 coding sequence is TGTGCCAGCAGGGGGTCAGCGGAACGCGCTTGGGTGGGGCAGTATTTT.

This chain joins TRBV10-3 and TRBJ2-1, with D maybe TRBD2 (5 bases). V dropped 4 bases and J dropped 0 bases, with 16 bases sitting between them. The CDR3 extends over 17 amino acids. Germline V gives CDR1 ENHRY, CDR2 SYGVKD. The CDR3 spells CAISVTVAPSSYNEQFF. The CDR3 DNA reads TGTGCCATCAGTGTAACGGTAGCGCCTAGCTCCTACAATGAGCAGTTCTTC.

The CDR3: CASSELCSTGELFF. The CDR3 DNA reads as TGTGCCAGCAGTGAGCTATGTAGCACCGGGGAGCTGTTTTTT. The genes are TRBV25-1 and TRBJ2-2; D not resolved. The CDR3 has 14 residues. Germline CDR1 reads MGHDK; CDR2 reads SYGVNS. The V gene lost 3 bases and the J gene lost 4 bases, with 9 bases spanning the gap.

This rearrangement joins TRBV15 to TRBJ1-2; 8 nucleotides match TRBD1. Germline values: CDR1 LNHNV, CDR2 YYDKDF (reference sequence). Trimming at V came to 1 base and at J to 2 bases, leaving 12 bases not matched to a gene. The CDR3 spans 18 residues. CDR3 loop: CATSRVDRERKGNYGYTF. The CDR3 region has the DNA TGTGCCACCAGCAGAGTGGACAGGGAGAGGAAGGGCAACTATGGCTACACCTTC.

This clone was seen a single time. The chain employs TRBV10-3 and TRBJ2-1; D is unresolved. This CDR3 has 14 amino acids. The V end was cut by 2 bases, the J end by 8 bases, with 13 bases between. Germline lookup yields CDR1 ENHRY and CDR2 SYGVKD. In nucleotides, the CDR3 is TGTGCCATCAGTGAGGATAGACTTAGATATGAGCAGTTCTTC. Translated: CAISEDRLRYEQFF.

The rearrangement joins TRBV5-6 to TRBJ1-2; no reliable D call. The CDR3 runs 12 residues. Deletions cut 2 bases from V and 4 bases from J, with 6 bases between. The germline gives CDR1 SGHDT, CDR2 YYEEEE. The CDR3 coding sequence is TGTGCCAGCAGCTTCCGGGGCTATGGCTACACCTTC. Translation gives CASSFRGYGYTF.

This chain joins TRBV28 and TRBJ2-2, with 7 bases matching TRBD2. The V gene's germline CDR1 is MDHEN and CDR2 SYDVKM. The ends lost 3 bases at V and 4 bases at J; junction bases unmatched: 2. The CDR3 totals 14 residues. For the CDR3, the DNA is TGTGCCAGCAGTTTCGGGGGGATCACCGGGGAGCTGTTTTTT. This encodes CASSFGGITGELFF.

In this sample, this clone turned up a few times. The gene calls are TRBV29-1 and TRBJ2-1; perhaps TRBD2 as D (6 bases). The germline V and J ends were trimmed by 7 bases and 7 bases, with 17 bases remaining between them. Germline V lookup: CDR1 SQVTM, CDR2 ANQGSEA. The CDR3 consists of 13 residues. CDR3 in amino acids: CSGLTSIVNEQFF. The CDR3 DNA reads TGCAGCGGATTGACTAGTATAGTAAATGAGCAGTTCTTC.